This is a list of T cell receptor beta chains from one sample in a study of blood T cell repertoires in COVID-19. Libraries were prepared by immunoSEQ multiplex PCR; TCRdb keeps only in-frame clonotypes and omits some of them. The sample holds about 80,000 clones; about 78% are singletons and the top ten take around 15%. The source material was peripheral blood. All receptors derive from a human donor in a cohort sampled during active COVID-19. Each CDR3 is given with its conserved first and last residue. D genes are given only for firm matches. Clone size is stated in some rows and not others, as once, few, many or a class when expanded.

v_call	clone_size	j_call	d_call	cdr3_aa	cdr3_nt
TRBV10-1	NA	TRBJ2-7	NA	CASSEFEALHYEQYF	TGCGCCAGCAGTGAGTTTGAGGCCCTACACTACGAGCAGTACTTC
TRBV29-1	NA	TRBJ2-5	TRBD2	CSVSPLGSGGQETQYF	TGCAGCGTTTCACCTCTGGGGTCCGGGGGGCAAGAGACCCAGTACTTC
TRBV29-1	once	TRBJ1-1	NA	CSVARTINTEAFF	TGCAGCGTTGCTAGGACAATAAACACTGAAGCTTTCTTT
TRBV7-9	once	TRBJ2-7	NA	CASSLVTGKLYEQYF	TGTGCCAGCAGCTTAGTGACGGGTAAGCTCTACGAGCAGTACTTC
TRBV2	NA	TRBJ1-4	NA	CASSDPDRGTNEKLFF	TGTGCCAGCAGTGACCCCGATCGGGGAACTAATGAAAAACTGTTTTTT
TRBV9	many	TRBJ2-1	TRBD2	CASSFSGEKPYNEQFF	TGTGCCAGCAGTTTTAGCGGGGAAAAACCCTACAATGAGCAGTTCTTC
TRBV6-5	NA	TRBJ1-4	TRBD1	CASRTGTAEKLFF	TGTGCCAGCAGGACCGGGACAGCAGAAAAACTGTTTTTT
TRBV19	NA	TRBJ2-5	TRBD2	CASSHSGTSGSGWETQYF	TGTGCCAGTAGCCATTCCGGGACTAGCGGGAGTGGATGGGAGACCCAGTACTTC
TRBV6-1	NA	TRBJ2-5	NA	CASSERHRETQYF	TGTGCCAGCAGTGAAAGACACCGGGAGACCCAGTACTTC
TRBV5-1	NA	TRBJ1-2	NA	CASSFPNLKDGYTF	TGCGCCAGCAGCTTCCCCAACTTAAAAGATGGCTACACCTTC
TRBV6-5	NA	TRBJ1-2	TRBD1	CASMPGQGTYGYTF	TGTGCCAGCATGCCGGGACAGGGGACCTATGGCTACACCTTC
TRBV4-1	NA	TRBJ2-5	NA	CASRRERRDQETQYF	TGCGCCAGCAGGAGGGAAAGGAGGGACCAAGAGACCCAGTACTTC
TRBV24-1	medium-sized	TRBJ1-2	TRBD1	CATSGRDRGGGYTF	TGTGCCACCAGTGGCCGGGACAGGGGGGGAGGCTACACCTTC
TRBV6-5	NA	TRBJ1-6	NA	CASSPGSSYNSPLHF	TGTGCCAGCAGTCCCGGGAGCTCCTATAATTCACCCCTCCACTTT
TRBV3-1/TRBV3-2	NA	TRBJ2-1	NA	CASSQERFYNEQFF	TGTGCCAGCAGCCAAGAGAGGTTTTACAATGAGCAGTTCTTC
TRBV7-8	NA	TRBJ2-1	TRBD2	CASSSLAGGGVNEQFF	TGTGCCAGCAGTTCCCTAGCGGGAGGAGGCGTCAATGAGCAGTTCTTC
TRBV7-8	NA	TRBJ2-3	TRBD2	CASSSFSGGTDTQYF	TGTGCCAGCAGCTCCTTTAGCGGGGGCACAGATACGCAGTATTTT
TRBV14	NA	TRBJ1-1	NA	CASSLSTRTEAFF	TGTGCCAGCAGCCTTAGTACTCGGACTGAAGCTTTCTTT
TRBV15	NA	TRBJ1-5	NA	CATSRTQGSGNQPQHF	TGTGCCACCAGCAGGACACAGGGTAGTGGCAATCAGCCCCAGCATTTT
TRBV18	few	TRBJ1-2	NA	CASSGQAFYGYTF	TGTGCCAGCTCCGGTCAAGCATTCTATGGCTACACCTTC
TRBV2	NA	TRBJ2-1	TRBD2	CASSPRTSGYNEQFF	TGTGCCAGCAGCCCTAGGACTAGCGGATACAATGAGCAGTTCTTC
TRBV5-1	NA	TRBJ1-2	NA	CASSVGQTPIYTF	TGCGCCAGCAGTGTTGGACAGACCCCAATCTACACCTTC
TRBV5-1	NA	TRBJ2-1	TRBD2	CASSGLAGAVYNEQFF	TGCGCCAGCAGTGGACTAGCGGGAGCTGTCTACAATGAGCAGTTCTTC
TRBV19	few	TRBJ2-1	NA	CASSSTGASYNEQFF	TGTGCCAGTAGTTCCACTGGGGCCTCCTACAATGAGCAGTTCTTC
TRBV2	NA	TRBJ2-7	NA	CASSEALPGVYEQYF	TGTGCCAGCAGTGAAGCGTTACCGGGAGTATACGAGCAGTACTTC